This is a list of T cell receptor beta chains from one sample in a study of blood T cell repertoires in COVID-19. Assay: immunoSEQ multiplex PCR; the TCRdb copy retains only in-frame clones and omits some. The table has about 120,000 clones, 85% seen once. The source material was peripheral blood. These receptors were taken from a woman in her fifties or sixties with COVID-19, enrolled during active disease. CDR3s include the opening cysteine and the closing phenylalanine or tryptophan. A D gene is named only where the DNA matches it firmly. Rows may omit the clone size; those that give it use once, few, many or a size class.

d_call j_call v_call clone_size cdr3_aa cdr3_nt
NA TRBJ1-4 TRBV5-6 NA CASSLGGGEKLFF TGTGCCAGCAGCTTGGGTGGCGGTGAAAAACTGTTTTTT
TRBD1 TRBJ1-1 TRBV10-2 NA CASSRTGDTEAFF TGCGCCAGCAGCCGGACAGGGGACACTGAAGCTTTCTTT
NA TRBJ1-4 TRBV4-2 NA CATKQGSNEKLFF TGTGCCACCAAGCAGGGATCTAATGAAAAACTGTTTTTT
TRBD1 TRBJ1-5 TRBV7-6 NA CASSLAMDRYQPQHF TGTGCCAGCAGCTTAGCGATGGACAGGTATCAGCCCCAGCATTTT
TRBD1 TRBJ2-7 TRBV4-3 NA CASSQGRQGAREQYF TGCGCCAGCAGCCAAGGCCGACAGGGGGCAAGGGAGCAGTACTTC
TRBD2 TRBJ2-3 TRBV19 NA CASSRLAGGLDTQYF TGTGCCAGTAGTAGACTAGCGGGGGGTTTAGATACGCAGTATTTT
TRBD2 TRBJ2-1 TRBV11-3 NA CASSSGTSGEPRSYNEQFF TGTGCCAGCAGCTCCGGGACTAGCGGGGAACCTCGCTCCTACAATGAGCAGTTCTTC
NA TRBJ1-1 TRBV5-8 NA CASSFGQGDEAFF TGTGCCAGCAGCTTTGGTCAGGGTGATGAAGCTTTCTTT
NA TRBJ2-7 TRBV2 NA CASSTSTGEQYF TGTGCCAGCAGTACTAGCACGGGGGAGCAGTACTTC
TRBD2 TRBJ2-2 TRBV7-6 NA CASSFRVGTSFTGELFF TGTGCCAGCAGCTTCAGGGTCGGGACTAGTTTCACCGGGGAGCTGTTTTTT
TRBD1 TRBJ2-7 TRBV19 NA CASSPRQGAYEQYF TGTGCCAGTAGTCCGCGACAGGGGGCCTACGAGCAGTACTTC
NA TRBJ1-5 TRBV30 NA CAWSGTAGMTSNQPQHF TGTGCCTGGAGTGGGACAGCCGGGATGACCTCCAATCAGCCCCAGCATTTT
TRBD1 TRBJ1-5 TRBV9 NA CASSVAVRGRGYSNQPQHF TGTGCCAGCAGCGTAGCCGTCAGGGGGCGGGGTTATAGCAATCAGCCCCAGCATTTT
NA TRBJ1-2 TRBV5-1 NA CASSSRANGPNGYTF TGCGCCAGCAGCTCCAGGGCCAACGGACCTAATGGCTACACCTTC
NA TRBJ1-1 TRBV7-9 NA CASTLRGGANTEAFF TGTGCCAGCACCCTAAGGGGGGGGGCGAACACTGAAGCTTTCTTT
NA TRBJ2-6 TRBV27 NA CASSLGTGANVLTF TGTGCCAGCAGTCTCGGGACTGGGGCCAACGTCCTGACTTTC
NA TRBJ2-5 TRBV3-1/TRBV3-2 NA CASSLQQKTQETQYF TGTGCCAGCAGCCTTCAACAGAAGACCCAAGAGACCCAGTACTTC
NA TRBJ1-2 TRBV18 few CASSPTGLNYGYTF TGTGCCAGCTCACCGACGGGTCTCAACTATGGCTACACCTTC
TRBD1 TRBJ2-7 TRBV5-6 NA CASSSGQTLHEQYF TGTGCCAGCAGCTCGGGACAGACCCTCCACGAGCAGTACTTC
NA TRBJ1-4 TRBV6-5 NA CASSSQGYDEKLFF TGTGCCAGCAGTTCTCAGGGGTACGATGAAAAACTGTTTTTT
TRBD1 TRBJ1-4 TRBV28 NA CASSLTGGDEKLFF TGTGCCAGCAGCCTTACAGGGGGCGACGAAAAACTGTTTTTT
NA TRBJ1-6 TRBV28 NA CASSLDRGTSYNSPLHF TGTGCCAGCAGTTTAGATCGGGGTACCTCCTATAATTCACCCCTCCACTTT
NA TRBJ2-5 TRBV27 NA CASSHDGTLLETQYF TGTGCCAGCAGCCATGACGGGACACTGCTTGAGACCCAGTACTTC
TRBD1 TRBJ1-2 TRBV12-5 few CASGSSQTGTGSNGYTF TGTGCTAGTGGTTCAAGTCAGACCGGGACAGGATCAAATGGCTACACCTTC
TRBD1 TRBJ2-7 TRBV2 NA CASKRQGGEQYF TGTGCCAGCAAGAGACAGGGGGGCGAGCAGTACTTC
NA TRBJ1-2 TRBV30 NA CAWTPDWQGIIGNGYTF TGTGCCTGGACCCCTGATTGGCAGGGAATAATTGGAAATGGCTACACCTTC
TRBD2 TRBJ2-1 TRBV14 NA CASSQFTSGDNNEQFF TGTGCCAGCAGCCAATTCACTAGCGGGGATAATAATGAGCAGTTCTTC
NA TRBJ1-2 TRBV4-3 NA CASSQEGSGVANYGYTF TGCGCCAGCAGCCAAGAGGGGTCGGGGGTCGCTAACTATGGCTACACCTTC
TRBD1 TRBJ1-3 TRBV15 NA CATSRDWVDRGVSGNTIYF TGTGCCACCAGCAGAGATTGGGTCGACAGGGGCGTCTCTGGAAACACCATATATTTT
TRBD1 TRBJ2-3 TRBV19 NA CASSPSGQGADTQYF TGTGCCAGTAGTCCCTCGGGACAGGGAGCAGATACGCAGTATTTT
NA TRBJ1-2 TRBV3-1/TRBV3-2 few CASSQAEGGYGYTF TGTGCCAGCAGCCAAGCCGAAGGGGGCTATGGCTACACCTTC
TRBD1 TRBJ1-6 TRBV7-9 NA CASSPGTADSPLHF TGTGCCAGCAGTCCCGGGACAGCCGATTCACCCCTCCACTTT
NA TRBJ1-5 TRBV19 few CASSISGGLWPQHF TGTGCCAGTAGTATAAGCGGGGGCCTATGGCCCCAGCATTTT
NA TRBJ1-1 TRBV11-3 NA CASSPGANTEAFF TGTGCCAGCAGCCCGGGAGCGAACACTGAAGCTTTCTTT
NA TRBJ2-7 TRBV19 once CASSLGGSEQYF TGTGCCAGTAGTCTCGGGGGTAGCGAGCAGTACTTC
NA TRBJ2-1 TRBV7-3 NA CASSAQGGNEQFF TGTGCCAGCAGCGCCCAAGGGGGCAATGAGCAGTTCTTC
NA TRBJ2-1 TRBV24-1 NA CATSDGPEQFF TGTGCCACCAGTGATGGGCCCGAGCAGTTCTTC
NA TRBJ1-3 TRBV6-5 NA CASSYSGLGNTIYF TGTGCCAGCAGTTACTCGGGGCTTGGAAACACCATATATTTT
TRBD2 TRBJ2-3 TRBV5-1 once CASSLAGGADTQYF TGCGCCAGCAGCTTAGCGGGGGGGGCAGATACGCAGTATTTT
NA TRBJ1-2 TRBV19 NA CASSILATVPNYGYTF TGTGCCAGTAGTATTTTGGCGACAGTACCTAACTATGGCTACACCTTC
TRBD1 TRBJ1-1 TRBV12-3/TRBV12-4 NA CASSRDRGTEAFF TGTGCCAGCAGTCGGGACAGGGGAACTGAAGCTTTCTTT
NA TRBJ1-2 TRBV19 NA CAPDASRVTF TGTGCCCCGGACGCAAGCAGGGTAACCTTC